The clone carrying this T cell receptor (beta chain) was counted many times. The antigen is not known. These data are taken from a study of glioma-infiltrating T cells. Germline values: CDR1 DFQATT, CDR2 SNEGSKA (reference sequence). V lost 2 bases, J lost 2 bases, and 10 bases lay in between. The length of the CDR3 is 14 residues. Study-wide results and caveats: Tissue and blood shared very few CDR3 sequences. Non-neoplastic patients had below-expected tissue-blood divergence, while all gliomas exceeded expectation.

TCR alpha and beta CDR3 regions were amplified from RNA using iRepertoire nested multiplex PCR. One-step reverse transcription and amplification started from about 100-400 ng of tissue mRNA or PBMC total RNA. A single record per CDR3 protein comes from TCRdb applying MiXCR to the multiplex PCR reads. The sample gives roughly 130,000 distinct CDR3 sequences, more than 20% of which show up once; around 28% is in the top ten. This TCR was recovered from a human donor with low-grade glioma or glioblastoma, undergoing nonglioma brain surgery, or in good health (not recorded which). This chain uses TRBV20-1 with TRBJ1-3, with a tentative D call TRBD1 (5 bases). Sequences were obtained from glioma tissue, nonneoplastic brain tissue, or PBMCs (not recorded which). The CDR3 loop reads CSARPQGTGNTIYF. The CDR3 bases are TGCAGTGCTAGACCTCAGGGAACTGGAAACACCATATATTTT.